These T cell receptor beta chains were read from a single sample in a study of regulatory T cells. Measured with immunoSEQ multiplex PCR; TCRdb has only the in-frame clones, and not every one. Here the sample spans fewer than 20,000 clones, 84% being singletons. Sequenced sample: conventional CD4+ T cells sorted from blood. The origin of the receptors is a person aged 25 to 39 with CD3G deficiency. Both conserved end residues are part of each CDR3. Each record gives: D gene, J gene, V gene, CDR3 protein, CDR3 DNA. A D gene is named only where the DNA matches it firmly.

D gene: NA; J gene: TRBJ1-4; V gene: TRBV6-1; CDR3 protein: CASSTRGPNEKLFF; CDR3 DNA: TGTGCCAGCAGCACCCGCGGCCCAAATGAAAAACTGTTTTTT
D gene: NA; J gene: TRBJ1-1; V gene: TRBV19; CDR3 protein: CASRKNSAMNTEAFF; CDR3 DNA: TGTGCCAGTAGGAAAAACAGTGCAATGAACACTGAAGCTTTCTTT
D gene: NA; J gene: TRBJ1-3; V gene: TRBV28; CDR3 protein: CASRVGGSGNTIYF; CDR3 DNA: TGTGCCAGCAGGGTCGGGGGTTCTGGAAACACCATATATTTT
D gene: NA; J gene: TRBJ1-2; V gene: TRBV5-1; CDR3 protein: CASSLGPRNYGYTF; CDR3 DNA: TGCGCCAGCAGCTTGGGGCCGAGAAACTATGGCTACACCTTC
D gene: NA; J gene: TRBJ1-1; V gene: TRBV28; CDR3 protein: CASSLRGGATNTEAFF; CDR3 DNA: TGTGCCAGCAGTTTACGGGGAGGGGCCACAAACACTGAAGCTTTCTTT
D gene: NA; J gene: TRBJ1-1; V gene: TRBV6-1; CDR3 protein: CAASRRQTNTEAFF; CDR3 DNA: TGTGCCGCCTCTCGTCGACAGACTAACACTGAAGCTTTCTTT
D gene: NA; J gene: TRBJ2-7; V gene: TRBV28; CDR3 protein: CASSFQGSYEQYF; CDR3 DNA: TGTGCCAGCAGTTTTCAGGGGTCCTACGAGCAGTACTTC
D gene: TRBD1; J gene: TRBJ2-7; V gene: TRBV7-2; CDR3 protein: CASSLRQGRAGEQYF; CDR3 DNA: TGTGCCAGCAGCTTACGACAGGGACGGGCGGGCGAGCAGTACTTC
D gene: NA; J gene: TRBJ2-3; V gene: TRBV5-5; CDR3 protein: CASSLLGSGTDTQYF; CDR3 DNA: TGTGCCAGCAGCTTGCTCGGGTCAGGGACAGATACGCAGTATTTT
D gene: TRBD1; J gene: TRBJ2-2; V gene: TRBV9; CDR3 protein: CASSRQGNTGELFF; CDR3 DNA: TGTGCCAGCAGCAGACAGGGAAACACCGGGGAGCTGTTTTTT
D gene: TRBD1; J gene: TRBJ1-5; V gene: TRBV28; CDR3 protein: CASRTGTGGDGQPQHF; CDR3 DNA: TGTGCCAGCAGAACCGGGACAGGGGGCGACGGGCAGCCCCAGCATTTT
D gene: NA; J gene: TRBJ1-2; V gene: TRBV28; CDR3 protein: CASSSVGGMGNYGYTF; CDR3 DNA: TGTGCCAGCAGTTCTGTGGGGGGGATGGGAAACTATGGCTACACCTTC
D gene: NA; J gene: TRBJ2-7; V gene: TRBV27; CDR3 protein: CASSLSNLAVYEQYF; CDR3 DNA: TGTGCCAGCAGTTTATCGAACCTAGCAGTCTACGAGCAGTACTTC